A selection of T cell receptor beta chains follows, all from one sample in a study of blood T cell repertoires in COVID-19. Assay used: immunoSEQ multiplex PCR; TCRdb lists only in-frame clones, some missing. The sample lists approximately 200,000 clones; over 75% were seen once. Sequences were obtained from peripheral blood. The source is a man aged 35 to 55 with active or convalescent COVID-19. The CDR3 runs from the conserved cysteine through the conserved F or W. A D gene is named only where the DNA matches it firmly. Not every row has a clone size; where given, it reads once, few, many or a size class.

- TRBJ2-1 TRBV11-3 TRBD2 CASSLNPTSGIYNEQFF TGTGCCAGCAGCTTAAACCCGACTAGCGGTATCTACAATGAGCAGTTCTTC
- TRBJ1-4 TRBV9 - CASSARGAGTEKLFF TGTGCCAGCAGCGCCCGAGGGGCGGGGACCGAAAAACTGTTTTTT
once TRBJ1-6 TRBV19 - CASSRSSLSDSPLHF TGTGCCAGTAGTAGGAGCTCTCTCTCAGATTCACCCCTCCACTTT
- TRBJ1-4 TRBV5-1 TRBD1 CASSLGDRTNEKLFF TGCGCCAGCAGCTTGGGGGACAGAACTAATGAAAAACTGTTTTTT
- TRBJ1-4 TRBV30 - CAWGQGSPNEKLFF TGTGCCTGGGGTCAGGGGAGTCCCAATGAAAAACTGTTTTTT
- TRBJ2-1 TRBV18 TRBD2 CASSPLMSGSNNEQFF TGTGCCAGCTCACCCCTTATGAGCGGGAGCAATAATGAGCAGTTCTTC
- TRBJ2-1 TRBV7-6 TRBD2 CASSSPQAGGLFEQFF TGTGCCAGCAGCTCACCGCAAGCGGGGGGGCTGTTTGAGCAGTTCTTC
- TRBJ2-2 TRBV5-1 TRBD2 CASSVLAGDGNTGELFF TGCGCCAGCAGCGTTCTAGCGGGAGACGGTAACACCGGGGAGCTGTTTTTT
- TRBJ2-1 TRBV3-1/TRBV3-2 - CASTLGWAGAYNEQFF TGTGCCAGCACCCTAGGGTGGGCAGGGGCCTACAATGAGCAGTTCTTC
- TRBJ1-6 TRBV7-6 - CASSLSTGDRGSPLHF TGTGCCAGCAGCTTATCGACGGGGGACCGCGGTTCACCCCTCCACTTT
- TRBJ1-4 TRBV25-1 - CASNETGDNEKLFF TGTGCCAGCAACGAAACAGGTGATAATGAAAAACTGTTTTTT
- TRBJ2-3 TRBV12-3/TRBV12-4 - CASSLVRNTQYF TGTGCCAGCAGTTTAGTTAGAAATACGCAGTATTTT
- TRBJ1-2 TRBV15 - CATGGLNYGYTF TGTGCCACCGGAGGGCTTAACTATGGCTACACCTTC
- TRBJ1-1 TRBV14 TRBD1 CASSQGGDRVPGEAFF TGTGCCAGCAGCCAAGGCGGGGACAGGGTTCCCGGCGAAGCTTTCTTT
- TRBJ1-4 TRBV10-2 - CASSELRVETNEKLFF TGCGCCAGCAGTGAACTGAGGGTTGAAACTAATGAAAAACTGTTTTTT
- TRBJ1-3 TRBV5-6 - CASSLRQSTGNTIYF TGTGCCAGCAGCCTAAGACAGTCTACTGGAAACACCATATATTTT
- TRBJ1-1 TRBV6-5 - CASSEEGTEAFF TGTGCCAGCAGCGAGGAGGGAACTGAAGCTTTCTTT
- TRBJ1-1 TRBV6-5 - CASSKQGRDTEAFF TGTGCCAGCAGTAAACAGGGACGGGACACTGAAGCTTTCTTT
- TRBJ2-5 TRBV10-2 TRBD1 CASSPTGDWETQYF TGCGCCAGCAGCCCCACAGGGGATTGGGAGACCCAGTACTTC
- TRBJ1-1 TRBV5-1 - CASSLDRLGTEAFF TGCGCCAGCAGCTTAGACAGGCTGGGCACTGAAGCTTTCTTT
- TRBJ2-7 TRBV5-1 TRBD1 CASSFARDSAYEQYF TGCGCCAGCAGCTTTGCCCGGGACAGTGCCTACGAGCAGTACTTC
- TRBJ2-3 TRBV5-1 TRBD1 CASSFWGRGHTDTQYF TGCGCCAGCAGCTTTTGGGGCAGGGGGCACACAGATACGCAGTATTTT
- TRBJ2-1 TRBV5-1 TRBD1 CASSAWGQGIYNEQFF TGCGCCAGCAGCGCGTGGGGACAGGGAATCTACAATGAGCAGTTCTTC
- TRBJ2-4 TRBV5-6 TRBD2 CASSLVSGGYHKNIQYF TGTGCCAGCAGCTTGGTTAGCGGGGGGTATCACAAAAACATTCAGTACTTC
few TRBJ1-2 TRBV3-1/TRBV3-2 - CASSPPWQIGGYTF TGTGCCAGCAGCCCCCCGTGGCAGATCGGGGGCTACACCTTC